This passage covers 11 T cell receptor beta chains from one sample sequenced in a study of beta chain features in type 1 diabetes. Investigators reverse transcribed all isolated RNA, so they sequenced expressed TCRB transcripts. This table comes from immunoSEQ multiplex PCR, and its TCRdb copy is limited to in-frame clones, with some not included. The repertoire holds 600,000 to 650,000 clones, around a sixth seen once, with about 0.087% in the top ten. Sequencing was done on a sample of naive CD4+ T cells from blood. These receptors came from a young man in good health.

The table lists this clone with a few counts. The rearrangement joins TRBV25-1 to TRBJ1-1, with a tentative D call TRBD1 (5 bases). The germline V gene encodes CDR1 MGHDK and CDR2 SYGVNS. The CDR3 extends over 15 amino acids. Deletions cut 1 base from V and 1 base from J, with 10 bases between. The CDR3 coding sequence is TGTGCCAGCAGTGAATCGGGGGGGAGGAACACTGAAGCTTTCTTT. It yields the protein CASSESGGRNTEAFF.

There are a few counts of this clone. This chain joins TRBV10-3 and TRBJ1-2; D not resolved. CDR1 is ENHRY, CDR2 SYGVKD, per germline. Between the trimmed V and J ends, which lost 3 bases and 4 bases, there was a span of 9 bases. The CDR3 has 13 amino acids. CDR3 sequence: CAISDQVIYGYTF. CDR3 DNA: TGTGCCATCAGTGATCAGGTTATCTATGGCTACACCTTC.

A few counts support this clone. The gene calls are TRBV14 and TRBJ1-5; possible D gene TRBD1, 6 bases. Germline CDR1 reads SGHDN; CDR2 reads FVKESK. The CDR3 contains 19 residues. The V gene lost 0 bases and the J gene lost 6 bases, with 24 bases spanning the gap. The CDR3 nucleotides read TGTGCCAGCAGCCAAGACAGGGGACTACCTCGGGCGGGGGTTCAGCCCCAGCATTTT. Residues: CASSQDRGLPRAGVQPQHF.

This clone was picked up a small number of times. The J gene is TRBJ1-1, the V gene TRBV6-5; 8 nucleotides align to TRBD1. CDR1 is MNHEY and CDR2 is SVGAGI in the germline V gene. Trimming took 0 bases from V and 5 from J; bases not matched to a gene: 8. This CDR3 has 16 residues. The CDR3 loop reads CASSYSLRTGRTEAFF. CDR3 DNA: TGTGCCAGCAGTTACTCGCTTCGGACAGGGCGGACTGAAGCTTTCTTT.

The rearrangement uses TRBV9 and TRBJ2-7, with D tentatively TRBD2 (7 bases). In germline, CDR1 is SGDLS, CDR2 YYNGEE. Trimming removed 3 bases from V and 6 bases from J, with 19 bases in between. This CDR3 spans 15 amino acids. For the CDR3, the DNA is TGTGCCAGCAGCGAGGGCGCCGACGGGGGGCGCGAGCAGTACTTC. Its protein product is CASSEGADGGREQYF. Combining the CDR3 with reference TRBV9 and TRBJ2-7 gives the whole variable domain DSGVTQTPKHLITATGQRVTLRCSPRSGDLSVYWYQQSLDQGLQFLIQYYNGEERAKGNILERFSAQQFPDLHSELNLSSLELGDSALYFCASSEGADGGREQYFGPGTRLTVT.

This clone was counted between two and nine times. The chain is built from TRBV29-1 and TRBJ2-7; 9 nucleotides agree with TRBD2. With 4 bases clipped from V and 1 base from J, the junction kept 5 bases outside the gene matches. The V gene's germline CDR1 is SQVTM and CDR2 ANQGSEA. This CDR3 region has 14 residues. The CDR3 region is CSVGLAGLSYEQYF. DNA for the CDR3: TGCAGCGTTGGGCTAGCGGGATTATCCTACGAGCAGTACTTC.

This clone was seen more than once but under ten times. V and J are TRBV29-1 and TRBJ2-7; TRBD1 might be the D (5 bases). The V gene's germline CDR1 is SQVTM and CDR2 ANQGSEA. Trimming left V 3 bases short and J 6 bases short, with 18 bases between. CDR3 length: 14 residues. In DNA form, the CDR3 reads TGCAGCGTTGATCTAGGGGCCGGGCTCCTCGAGCAGTACTTC. Residues: CSVDLGAGLLEQYF.

Comments on this clone: The same CDR3 also results from other DNA sequences found in this sample. The V and J genes are TRBV2 and TRBJ2-7; TRBD2 might be the D (7 bases). The CDR3 loop spans 12 amino acids. CDR1 and CDR2 from the germline V gene are SNHLY and FYNNEI. V was clipped by 8 bases and J by 2 bases, with 10 bases between them. The CDR3 is CASGGATYEQYF. The CDR3 bases are TGTGCCAGCGGGGGGGCTACCTACGAGCAGTACTTC.

The rearrangement joins TRBV11-2 to TRBJ1-1, with D perhaps matching TRBD1 (6 bases). The V gene lost 3 bases and the J gene lost 5 bases, with 13 bases spanning the gap. CDR3 length: 14 residues. CDR1 and CDR2 from the germline V gene are SGHAT and FQNNGV. The DNA of the CDR3 is TGTGCCAGCAGCTTTGGGGGGCTTCTGACTGAAGCTTTCTTT. It codes for CASSFGGLLTEAFF.

This clone was seen more than once but under ten times. Other DNA sequences in this specimen translate into the identical CDR3. The V gene is TRBV14, the J gene TRBJ2-2, with D uncertain. With 4 bases removed from V and 2 bases from J, the gap between germline ends came to 5 bases. The CDR3 runs 13 residues. In germline, CDR1 is SGHDN, CDR2 FVKESK. This chain's CDR3 is CASSPVNTGELFF. CDR3 in DNA: TGTGCCAGCAGCCCAGTTAACACCGGGGAGCTGTTTTTT.

The CDR3 protein is CASSYGARQYF. The CDR3 coding sequence is TGTGCCAGCAGTTACGGAGCTCGGCAGTACTTC. The V call is TRBV6-6, the J call TRBJ2-7; D unresolved. This CDR3 region has 11 residues. Germline CDR1 is MNHNY and CDR2 is SVGAGI (reference sequence). V gave up 2 bases and J gave up 9 bases, with 8 bases separating them.